This paragraph covers one T cell receptor (beta chain) sequence. Its antigen is unknown. This record comes from a study of cytomegalovirus exposure and HLA in healthy donors. The wider study: The study placed 70% to 85% of its 350 to 450 genotyped donors in the Caucasian-associated ancestry cluster.

Germline lookup yields CDR1 SGHDN and CDR2 FVKESK. J gave up 6 bases and V 4 bases, and 7 bases lay outside the gene matches. The CDR3 has 15 amino acids. Primers: 60 Vbeta forward and 13 Jbeta reverse. Profiled with immunoSEQ multiplex PCR; TCRdb holds only in-frame clones, not every one. This sample has 100,000 or so clones, with roughly three quarters found just once. Points from the study as a whole: The study recorded 150 to 200 TCR beta chains that were cytomegalovirus-associated. There were some public TCRs occurring in many donors, but most TCR sequences were rare. For TCR beta chains, V- and J-gene trimming was later linked to a missense DCLRE1C variant.

Sequenced: PBMCs. This clonotype was obtained from a young man in good health and CMV-seronegative. The chain couples TRBV14 to TRBJ2-2; 8 bases line up with TRBD2. The CDR3 here is CASSPGGLLAGELFF. CDR3 sequence (DNA): TGTGCCAGCAGCCCGGGGGGGCTGTTGGCCGGGGAGCTGTTTTTT.